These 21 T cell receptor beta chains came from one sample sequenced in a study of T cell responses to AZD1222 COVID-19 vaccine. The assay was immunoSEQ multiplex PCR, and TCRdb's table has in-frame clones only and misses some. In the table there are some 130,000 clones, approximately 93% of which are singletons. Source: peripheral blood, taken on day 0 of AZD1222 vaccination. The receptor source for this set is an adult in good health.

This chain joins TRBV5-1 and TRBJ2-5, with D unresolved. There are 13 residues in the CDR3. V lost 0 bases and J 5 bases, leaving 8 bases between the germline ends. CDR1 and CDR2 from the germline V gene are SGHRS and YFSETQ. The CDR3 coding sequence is TGCGCCAGCAGCTTGGGCTCCGGGGAGACCCAGTACTTC. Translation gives CASSLGSGETQYF. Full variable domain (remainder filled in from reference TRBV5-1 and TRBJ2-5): KAGVTQTPRYLIKTRGQQVTLSCSPISGHRSVSWYQQTPGQGLQFLFEYFSETQRNKGNFPGRFSGRQFSNSRSEMNVSTLELGDSALYLCASSLGSGETQYFGPGTRLLVL.

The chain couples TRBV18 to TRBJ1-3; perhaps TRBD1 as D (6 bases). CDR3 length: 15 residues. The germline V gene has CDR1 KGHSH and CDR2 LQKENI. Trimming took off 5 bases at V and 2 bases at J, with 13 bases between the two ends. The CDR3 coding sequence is TGTGCCAGCTCAAACCTACAGGGCGCTGGAAACACCATATATTTT. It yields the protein CASSNLQGAGNTIYF.

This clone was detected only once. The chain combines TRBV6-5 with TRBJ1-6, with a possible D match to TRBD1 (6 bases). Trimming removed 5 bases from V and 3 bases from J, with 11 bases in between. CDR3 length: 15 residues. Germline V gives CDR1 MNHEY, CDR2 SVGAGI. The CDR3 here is CASSNGQRYNSPLHF. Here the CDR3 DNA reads TGTGCCAGCAGTAATGGACAGCGCTATAATTCACCCCTCCACTTT.

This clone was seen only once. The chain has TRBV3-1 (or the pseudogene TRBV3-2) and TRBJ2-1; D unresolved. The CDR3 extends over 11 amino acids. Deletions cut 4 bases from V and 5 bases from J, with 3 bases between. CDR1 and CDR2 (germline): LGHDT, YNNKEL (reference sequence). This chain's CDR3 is CASSLDNEQFF. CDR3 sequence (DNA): TGTGCCAGCAGCCTCGACAATGAGCAGTTCTTC.

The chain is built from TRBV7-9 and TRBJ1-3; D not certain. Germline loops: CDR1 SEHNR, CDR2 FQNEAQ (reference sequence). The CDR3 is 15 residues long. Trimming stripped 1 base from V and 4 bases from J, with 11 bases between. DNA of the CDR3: TGTGCCAGCAGCTTAGACATCAGGCACGGAAACACCATATATTTT. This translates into CASSLDIRHGNTIYF.

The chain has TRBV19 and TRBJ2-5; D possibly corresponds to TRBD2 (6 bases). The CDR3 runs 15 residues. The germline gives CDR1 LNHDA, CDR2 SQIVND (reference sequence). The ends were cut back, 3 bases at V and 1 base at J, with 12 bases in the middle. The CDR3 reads CASSISLGGQETQYF. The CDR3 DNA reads TGTGCCAGTAGTATTTCCTTGGGGGGCCAAGAGACCCAGTACTTC. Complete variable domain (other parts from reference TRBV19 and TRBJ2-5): DGGITQSPKYLFRKEGQNVTLSCEQNLNHDAMYWYRQDPGQGLRLIYYSQIVNDFQKGDIAEGYSVSREKKESFPLTVTSAQKNPTAFYLCASSISLGGQETQYFGPGTRLLVL.

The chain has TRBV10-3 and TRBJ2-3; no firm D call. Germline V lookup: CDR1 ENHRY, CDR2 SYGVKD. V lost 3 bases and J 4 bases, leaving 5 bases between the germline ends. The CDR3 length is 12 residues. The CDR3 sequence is CAISDYSDTQYF. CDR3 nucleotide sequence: TGTGCCATCAGTGATTATTCAGATACGCAGTATTTT.

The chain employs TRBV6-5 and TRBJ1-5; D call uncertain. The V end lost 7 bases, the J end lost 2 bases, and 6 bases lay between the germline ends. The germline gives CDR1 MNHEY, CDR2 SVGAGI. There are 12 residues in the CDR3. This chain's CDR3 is CASTIGNQPQHF. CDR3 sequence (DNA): TGTGCCAGCACCATTGGCAATCAGCCCCAGCATTTT.

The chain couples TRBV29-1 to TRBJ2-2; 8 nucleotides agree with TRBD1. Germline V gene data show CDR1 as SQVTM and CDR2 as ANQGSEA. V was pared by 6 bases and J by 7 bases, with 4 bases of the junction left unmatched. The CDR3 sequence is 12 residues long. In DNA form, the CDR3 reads TGCAGCGTCGACAGGGGAGGCGGGGAGCTGTTTTTT. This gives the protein CSVDRGGGELFF.

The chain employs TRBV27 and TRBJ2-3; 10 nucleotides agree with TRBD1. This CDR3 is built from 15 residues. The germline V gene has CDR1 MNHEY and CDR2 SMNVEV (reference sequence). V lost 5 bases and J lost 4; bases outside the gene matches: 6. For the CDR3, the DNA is TGTGCCAGCAGTCCGGACAGGGGGAGGGCAGATACGCAGTATTTT. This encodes CASSPDRGRADTQYF.

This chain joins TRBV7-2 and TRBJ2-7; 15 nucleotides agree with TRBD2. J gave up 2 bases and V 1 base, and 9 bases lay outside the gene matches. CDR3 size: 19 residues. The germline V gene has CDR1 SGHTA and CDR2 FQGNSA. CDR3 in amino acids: CASSLVGLAGGGRAYEQYF. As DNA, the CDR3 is TGTGCCAGCAGCTTAGTGGGACTAGCGGGAGGCGGACGTGCCTACGAGCAGTACTTC.

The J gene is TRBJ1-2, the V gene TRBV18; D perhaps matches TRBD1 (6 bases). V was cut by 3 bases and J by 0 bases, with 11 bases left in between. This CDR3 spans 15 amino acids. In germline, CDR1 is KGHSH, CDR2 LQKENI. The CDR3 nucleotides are TGTGCCAGCTCACCTGAGGGGGGGCCTAACTATGGCTACACCTTC. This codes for CASSPEGGPNYGYTF.

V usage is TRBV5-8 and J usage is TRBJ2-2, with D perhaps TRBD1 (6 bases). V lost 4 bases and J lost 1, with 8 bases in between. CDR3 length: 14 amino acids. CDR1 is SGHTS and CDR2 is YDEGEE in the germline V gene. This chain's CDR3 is CASSRGQNTGELFF. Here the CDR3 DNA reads TGTGCCAGCAGCCGGGGACAGAACACCGGGGAGCTGTTTTTT.

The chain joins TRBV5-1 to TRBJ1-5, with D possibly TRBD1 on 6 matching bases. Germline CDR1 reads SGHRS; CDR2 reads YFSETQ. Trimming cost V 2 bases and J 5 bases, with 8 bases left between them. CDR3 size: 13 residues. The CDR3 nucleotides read TGCGCCAGCAGCTTTGAGGGGGATCAGCCCCAGCATTTT. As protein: CASSFEGDQPQHF.

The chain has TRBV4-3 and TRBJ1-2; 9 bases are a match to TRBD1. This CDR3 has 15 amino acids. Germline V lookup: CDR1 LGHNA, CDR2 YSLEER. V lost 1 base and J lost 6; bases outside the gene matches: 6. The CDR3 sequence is CASSQGAGTGNGYTF. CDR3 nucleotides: TGCGCCAGCAGCCAAGGGGCAGGGACAGGGAATGGCTACACCTTC.

CDR3 region: CASSESYNSPLHF. The CDR3 DNA sequence: TGTGCCAGCAGTGAATCGTATAATTCACCCCTCCACTTT. The chain links TRBV6-1 to TRBJ1-6; D unresolved. The CDR3 is 13 amino acids. The V and J ends lost 2 bases and 4 bases respectively, with 3 bases between them. The germline CDR1 and CDR2 sequences are MNHNS and SASEGT.

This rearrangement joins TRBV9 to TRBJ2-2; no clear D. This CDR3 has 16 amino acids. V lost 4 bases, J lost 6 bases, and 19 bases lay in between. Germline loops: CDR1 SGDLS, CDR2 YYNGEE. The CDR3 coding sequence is TGTGCCAGCAGCCCTAAGGACGTGATGTGGCCCGGGGAGCTGTTTTTT. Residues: CASSPKDVMWPGELFF.

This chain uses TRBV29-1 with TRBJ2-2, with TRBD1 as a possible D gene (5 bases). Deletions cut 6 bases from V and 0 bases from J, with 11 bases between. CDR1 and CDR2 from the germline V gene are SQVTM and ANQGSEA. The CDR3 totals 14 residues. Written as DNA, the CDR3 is TGCAGCGTCCGCCAGGGAACGAACACCGGGGAGCTGTTTTTT. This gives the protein CSVRQGTNTGELFF.

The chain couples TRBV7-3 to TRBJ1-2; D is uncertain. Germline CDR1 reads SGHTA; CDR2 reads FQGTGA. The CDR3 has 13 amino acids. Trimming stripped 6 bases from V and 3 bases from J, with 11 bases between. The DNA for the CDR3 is TGTGCCAGCAGTCGCGGGATCTACTATGGCTACACCTTC. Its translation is CASSRGIYYGYTF.

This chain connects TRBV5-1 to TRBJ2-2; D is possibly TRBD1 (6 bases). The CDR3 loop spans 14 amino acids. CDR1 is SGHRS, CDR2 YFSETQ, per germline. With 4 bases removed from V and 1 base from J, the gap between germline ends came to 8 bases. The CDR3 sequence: CASSDRLNTGELFF. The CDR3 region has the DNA TGCGCCAGCAGCGACAGGCTGAACACCGGGGAGCTGTTTTTT.

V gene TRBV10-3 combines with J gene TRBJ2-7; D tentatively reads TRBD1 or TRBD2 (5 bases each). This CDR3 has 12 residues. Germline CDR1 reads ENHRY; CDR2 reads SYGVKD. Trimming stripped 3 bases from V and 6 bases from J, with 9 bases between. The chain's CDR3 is CAISDGGPEQYF. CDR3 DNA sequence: TGTGCCATCAGTGATGGGGGACCCGAGCAGTACTTC.